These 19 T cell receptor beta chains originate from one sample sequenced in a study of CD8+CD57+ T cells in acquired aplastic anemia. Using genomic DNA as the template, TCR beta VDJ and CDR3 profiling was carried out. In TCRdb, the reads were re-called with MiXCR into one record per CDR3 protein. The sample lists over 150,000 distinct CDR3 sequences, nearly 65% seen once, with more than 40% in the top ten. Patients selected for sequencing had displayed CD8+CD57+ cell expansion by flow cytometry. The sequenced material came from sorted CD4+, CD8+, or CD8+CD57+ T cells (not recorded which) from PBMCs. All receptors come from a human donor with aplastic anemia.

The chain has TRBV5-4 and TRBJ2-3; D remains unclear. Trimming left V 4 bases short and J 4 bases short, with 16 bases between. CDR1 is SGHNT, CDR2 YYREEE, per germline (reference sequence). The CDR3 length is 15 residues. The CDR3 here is CASSLTGHKSDTQYF. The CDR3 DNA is TGTGCCAGCAGCCTTACTGGGCATAAATCAGATACGCAGTATTTT. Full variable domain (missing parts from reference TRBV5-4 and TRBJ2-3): ETGVTQSPTHLIKTRGQQVTLRCSSQSGHNTVSWYQQALGQGPQFIFQYYREEENGRGNFPPRFSGLQFPNYSSELNVNALELDDSALYLCASSLTGHKSDTQYFGPGTRLTVL.

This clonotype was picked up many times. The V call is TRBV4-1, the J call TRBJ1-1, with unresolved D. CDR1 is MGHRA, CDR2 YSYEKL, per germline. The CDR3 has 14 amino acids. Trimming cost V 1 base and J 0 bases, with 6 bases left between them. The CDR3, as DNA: TGCGCCAGCAGCCAAGGGGGTATGAACACTGAAGCTTTCTTT. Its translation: CASSQGGMNTEAFF.

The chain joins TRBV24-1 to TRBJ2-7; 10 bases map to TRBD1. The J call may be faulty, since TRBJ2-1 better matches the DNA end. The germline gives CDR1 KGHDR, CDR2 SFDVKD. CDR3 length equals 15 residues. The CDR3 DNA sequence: TGTGCCACCAGTGATCGGGGACAGGGGAACAATGAGCAGTTCTTC. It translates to CATSDRGQGNNEQFF.

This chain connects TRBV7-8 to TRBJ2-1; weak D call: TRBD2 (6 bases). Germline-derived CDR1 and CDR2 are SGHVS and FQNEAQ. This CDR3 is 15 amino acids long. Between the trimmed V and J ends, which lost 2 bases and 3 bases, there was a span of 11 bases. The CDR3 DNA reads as TGTGCCAGCAGCTTAATCGGGGGAGGCTACAATGAGCAGTTCTTC. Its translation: CASSLIGGGYNEQFF.

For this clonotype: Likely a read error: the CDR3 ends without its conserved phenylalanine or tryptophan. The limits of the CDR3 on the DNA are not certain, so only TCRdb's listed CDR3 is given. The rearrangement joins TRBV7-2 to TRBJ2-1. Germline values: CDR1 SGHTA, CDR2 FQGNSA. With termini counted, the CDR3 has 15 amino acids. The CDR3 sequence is CASSAVGSSYNEKRL.

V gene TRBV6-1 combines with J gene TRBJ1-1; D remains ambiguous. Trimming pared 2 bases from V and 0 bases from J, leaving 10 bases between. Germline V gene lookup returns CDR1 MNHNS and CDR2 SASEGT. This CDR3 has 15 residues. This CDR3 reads CASSETVALNTEAFF. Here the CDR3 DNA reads TGTGCCAGCAGTGAAACAGTGGCTCTGAACACTGAAGCTTTCTTT.

This CDR3 reads CASRRGTDTQYF. CDR3 bases: TGTGCCAGCAGACGAGGCACAGATACGCAGTATTTT. The chain combines TRBV6-5 with TRBJ2-3; D remains unclear. The CDR3 is 12 amino acids. The V end lost 6 bases, the J end lost 1 base, and 5 bases lay between the germline ends. Germline-derived CDR1 and CDR2 are MNHEY and SVGAGI.

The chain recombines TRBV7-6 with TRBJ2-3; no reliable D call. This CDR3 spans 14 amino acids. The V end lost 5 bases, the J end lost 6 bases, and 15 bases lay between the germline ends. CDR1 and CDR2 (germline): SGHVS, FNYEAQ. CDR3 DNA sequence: TGTGCCAGCAGCAAATACCCCCTCGAGGATACGCAGTATTTT. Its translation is CASSKYPLEDTQYF.

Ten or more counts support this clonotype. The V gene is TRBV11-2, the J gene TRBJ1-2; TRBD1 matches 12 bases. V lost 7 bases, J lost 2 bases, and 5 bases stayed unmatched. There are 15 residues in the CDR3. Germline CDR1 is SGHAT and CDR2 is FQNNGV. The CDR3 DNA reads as TGTGCCAGCACCCCGGGACAGGGGGCGAACTATGGCTACACCTTC. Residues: CASTPGQGANYGYTF.

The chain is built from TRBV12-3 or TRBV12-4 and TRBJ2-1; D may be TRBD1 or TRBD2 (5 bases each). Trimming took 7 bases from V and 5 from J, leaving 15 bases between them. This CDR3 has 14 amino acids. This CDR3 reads CASIIGAINNEQFF. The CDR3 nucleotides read TGTGCCAGCATCATCGGGGCGATCAACAATGAGCAGTTCTTC.

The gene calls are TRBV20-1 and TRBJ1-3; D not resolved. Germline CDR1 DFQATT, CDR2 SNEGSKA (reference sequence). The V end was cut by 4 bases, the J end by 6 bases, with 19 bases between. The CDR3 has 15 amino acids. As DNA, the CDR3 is TGCAGTGCTATGTCGGGCTTTTCGAACAAAAACACCATATATTTT. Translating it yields CSAMSGFSNKNTIYF.

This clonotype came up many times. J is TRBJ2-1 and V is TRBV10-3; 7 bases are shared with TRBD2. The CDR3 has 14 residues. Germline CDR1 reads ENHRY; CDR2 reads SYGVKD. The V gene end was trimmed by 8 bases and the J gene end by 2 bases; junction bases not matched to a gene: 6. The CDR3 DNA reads TGTGCCATCGAAGGCGGGGGAGCCTACAATGAGCAGTTCTTC. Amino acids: CAIEGGGAYNEQFF.

The CDR3 DNA reads as TGTGCCAGCGGCGGTAGCGTTGTCGGTCGTTCCTACAATGAGCAGTTCTTC. Translation: CASGGSVVGRSYNEQFF. The chain couples TRBV7-2 to TRBJ2-1; TRBD2 might be the D (5 bases). The CDR3 is made up of 17 amino acids. Trimming took off 8 bases at V and 1 base at J, with 21 bases between the two ends. Germline V CDR1 and CDR2: SGHTA, FQGNSA. Full variable domain (outside the CDR3, taken from reference TRBV7-2 and TRBJ2-1): GAGVSQSPSNKVTEKGKDVELRCDPISGHTALYWYRQSLGQGLEFLIYFQGNSAPDKSGLPSDRFSAERTGGSVSTLTIQRTQQEDSAVYLCASGGSVVGRSYNEQFFGPGTRLTVL.

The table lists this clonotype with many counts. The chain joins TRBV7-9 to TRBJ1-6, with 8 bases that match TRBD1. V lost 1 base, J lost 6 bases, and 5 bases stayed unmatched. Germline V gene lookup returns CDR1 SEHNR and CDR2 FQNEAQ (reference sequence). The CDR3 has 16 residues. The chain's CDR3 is CASSLGDRGPNSPLHF. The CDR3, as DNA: TGTGCCAGCAGCTTAGGCGACAGGGGCCCTAATTCACCCCTCCACTTT.

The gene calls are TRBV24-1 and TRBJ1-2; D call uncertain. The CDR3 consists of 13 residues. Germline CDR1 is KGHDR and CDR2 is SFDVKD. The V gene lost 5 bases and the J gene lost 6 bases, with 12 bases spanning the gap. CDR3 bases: TGTGCCACCAGTGCCCTGGGCGGGAATGGCTACACCTTC. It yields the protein CATSALGGNGYTF.

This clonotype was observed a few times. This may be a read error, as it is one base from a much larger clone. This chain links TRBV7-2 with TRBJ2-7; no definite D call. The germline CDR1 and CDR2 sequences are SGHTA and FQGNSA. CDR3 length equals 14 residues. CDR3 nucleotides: TGTGCCAGCAGCCCAACGATTAGCTCCTACGGGCAGTACTTC. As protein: CASSPTISSYGQYF.

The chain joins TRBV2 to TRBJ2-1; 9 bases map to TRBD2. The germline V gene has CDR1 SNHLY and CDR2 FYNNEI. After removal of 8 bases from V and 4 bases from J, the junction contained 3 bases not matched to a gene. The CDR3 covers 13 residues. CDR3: CASLAGEYNEQFF. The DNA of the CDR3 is TGTGCCAGCTTAGCGGGGGAGTACAATGAGCAGTTCTTC.

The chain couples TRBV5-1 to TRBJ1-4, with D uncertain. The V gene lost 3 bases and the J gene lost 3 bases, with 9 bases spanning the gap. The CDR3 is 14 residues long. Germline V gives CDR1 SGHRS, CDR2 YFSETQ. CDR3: CASSYTDPNEKLFF. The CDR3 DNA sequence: TGCGCCAGCAGCTACACGGACCCTAATGAAAAACTGTTTTTT.

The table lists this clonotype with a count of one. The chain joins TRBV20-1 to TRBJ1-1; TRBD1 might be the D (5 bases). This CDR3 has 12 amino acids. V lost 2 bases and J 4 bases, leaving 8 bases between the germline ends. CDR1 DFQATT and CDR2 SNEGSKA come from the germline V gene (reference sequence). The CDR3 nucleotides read TGCAGTGCTAGAAGACAGCCCACTGAAGCTTTCTTT. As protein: CSARRQPTEAFF.